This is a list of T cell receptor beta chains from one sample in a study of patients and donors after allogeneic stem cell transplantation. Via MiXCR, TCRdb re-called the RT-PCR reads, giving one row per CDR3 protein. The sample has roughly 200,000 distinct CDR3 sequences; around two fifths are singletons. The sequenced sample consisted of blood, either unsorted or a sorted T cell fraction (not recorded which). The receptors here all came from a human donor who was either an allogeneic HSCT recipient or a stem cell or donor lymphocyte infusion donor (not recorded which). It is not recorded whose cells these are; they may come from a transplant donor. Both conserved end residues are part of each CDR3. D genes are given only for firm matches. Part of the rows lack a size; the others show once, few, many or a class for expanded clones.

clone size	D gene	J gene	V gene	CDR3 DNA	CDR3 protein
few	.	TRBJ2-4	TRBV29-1	TGCAGCGTTGACCTAGGGGGGGCCAAAAACATTCAGTACTTC	CSVDLGGAKNIQYF
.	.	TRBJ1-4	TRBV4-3	TGCGCCAGCAGCAGGGGGGGACTGAATGAAAAACTGTTTTTT	CASSRGGLNEKLFF
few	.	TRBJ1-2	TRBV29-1	TGCAGCGTTGACGAGACAGCTTATGGCTACACCTTC	CSVDETAYGYTF
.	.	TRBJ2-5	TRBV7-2	TGTGCCAGCAGCTTAACTCAGGGCTTAGAGACCCAGTACTTC	CASSLTQGLETQYF
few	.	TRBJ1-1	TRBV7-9	TGTGCCAGCAGCTTAGTAGGTTTTGGACAGCGGAACACTGAAGCTTTCTTT	CASSLVGFGQRNTEAFF
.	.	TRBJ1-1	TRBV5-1	TGCGCCAGCAGCTTGTTTCCGGGGTTGAACACTGAAGCTTTCTTT	CASSLFPGLNTEAFF
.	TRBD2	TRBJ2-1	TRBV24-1	TGTGCCACCAGTGCGGGGGGATCCTACAATGAGCAGTTCTTC	CATSAGGSYNEQFF
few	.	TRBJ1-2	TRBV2	TGTGCCAGCAGTCGGACAGCGCCCCTGAGCTACACCTTC	CASSRTAPLSYTF
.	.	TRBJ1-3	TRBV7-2	TGTGCCAGCAGCGCAGATTTACTCTCTGGAAACACCATATATTTT	CASSADLLSGNTIYF
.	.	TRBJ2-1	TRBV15	TGTGCCACCAGCAGAGATATGGACACTTACAATGAGCAGTTCTTC	CATSRDMDTYNEQFF
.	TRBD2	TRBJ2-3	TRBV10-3	TGTGCCACCTCGACACCGGGACTAGCGGTGTCCATGGATACGCAGTATTTT	CATSTPGLAVSMDTQYF
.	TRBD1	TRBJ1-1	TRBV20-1	TGCAGTGCCACACAGGGGGCGGACACTGAAGCTTTCTTT	CSATQGADTEAFF
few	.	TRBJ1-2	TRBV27	TGTGCCAGCAGGAGCGGGGGTGGGAACTATGGCTACACCTTC	CASRSGGGNYGYTF
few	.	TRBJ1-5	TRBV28	TGTGCCAGCAGTTCGACCTTGAGGCGGCATTTT	CASSSTLRRHF
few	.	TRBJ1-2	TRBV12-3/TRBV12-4	TGTGCCAGCAGTCCAGGGAGTAGCTATGGCTACACCTTC	CASSPGSSYGYTF
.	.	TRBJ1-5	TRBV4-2	TGTGCCAGCAGCCAAGATCCGCAGGTCTATAGCAATCAGCCCCAGCATTTT	CASSQDPQVYSNQPQHF
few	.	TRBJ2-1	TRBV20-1	TGCAGTGCTAGAGATCTCGGGACATCTTATTACAATGAGCAGTTCTTC	CSARDLGTSYYNEQFF
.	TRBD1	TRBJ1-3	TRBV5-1	TGCGCCAGCCGGACAGGGCCGACTGGAAACACCATATATTTT	CASRTGPTGNTIYF
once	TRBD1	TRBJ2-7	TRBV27	TGTGCCAGCAGTCAGGGACAGGGGGCCATCGAGCAGTACTTC	CASSQGQGAIEQYF
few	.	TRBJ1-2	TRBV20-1	TGCAGTGCTAGTCCCAGCTATGGCTACACCTTC	CSASPSYGYTF
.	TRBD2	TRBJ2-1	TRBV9	TGTGCCAGCAGCGTAGCCGCAGCGGGGGGGAGCTCCTACAATGAGCAGTTCTTC	CASSVAAAGGSSYNEQFF
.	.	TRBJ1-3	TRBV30	TGTGCCTGGAGTGTAAGTTTATCTGGAAACACCATATATTTT	CAWSVSLSGNTIYF
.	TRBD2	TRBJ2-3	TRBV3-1	TGTGCCAGCAGCCCCGTAGCGGGGAGTCGGACAGATACGCAGTATTTT	CASSPVAGSRTDTQYF
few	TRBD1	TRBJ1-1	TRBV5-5	TGTGCCAGCAGCCGTCGACAGGGATTTATGACCGAAGCTTTCTTT	CASSRRQGFMTEAFF
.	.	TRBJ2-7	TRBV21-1	TGTGCCAGCAGCAGCCTCCTGAACAGGGGTGGAGAGCAGTACTTC	CASSSLLNRGGEQYF
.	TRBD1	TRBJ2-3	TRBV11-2	TGTGCCAGCAGCTCCCCGACAGGGGGCACAGATACGCAGTATTTT	CASSSPTGGTDTQYF
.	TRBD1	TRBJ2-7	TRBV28	TGTGCCAGCAGCCTCCCCCCGGGACAGCCCTACGAGCAGTACTTC	CASSLPPGQPYEQYF
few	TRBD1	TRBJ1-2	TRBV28	TGTGCCAGCAGTTTATTTGACAGGGGTCGCGGCTACACCTTC	CASSLFDRGRGYTF
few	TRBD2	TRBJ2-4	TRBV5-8	TGTGCCAGCAGCTTACTAGCGGCGTTAGCCAAAAACATTCAGTACTTC	CASSLLAALAKNIQYF
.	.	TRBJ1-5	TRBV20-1	TGCAGTGCTAGAGGCCCGATCAATCAGCCCCAGCATTTT	CSARGPINQPQHF
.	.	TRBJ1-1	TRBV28	TGTGCCAGCAGGACTCAATACGGGAGATTGGCTGAAGCTTTCTTT	CASRTQYGRLAEAFF
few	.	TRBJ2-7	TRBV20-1	TGCAGTGCTAGGACTACCTACGAGCAGTACTTC	CSARTTYEQYF
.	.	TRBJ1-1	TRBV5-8	TGTGCCATGCCGATTGAGAACACTGAAGCTTTCTTT	CAMPIENTEAFF
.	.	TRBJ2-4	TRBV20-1	TGCAGTGCTCCCTGGGGGGACATTCAGTACTTC	CSAPWGDIQYF
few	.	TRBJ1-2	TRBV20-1	TGCAGGCGGGTAGGGAGAAGATATGGCTACACCTTC	CRRVGRRYGYTF
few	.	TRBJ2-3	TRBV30	TGTGCCTGGACACGGGGAAGCGCAGATACGCAGTATTTT	CAWTRGSADTQYF
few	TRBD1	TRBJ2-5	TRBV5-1	TGCGCCAGCAGCCCGCAGGGGCAGGGGGCTGGGGAGACCCAGTACTTC	CASSPQGQGAGETQYF
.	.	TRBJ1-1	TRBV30	TGTGCCTGTTTACGCCGGGGGACTGAAGCTTTCTTT	CACLRRGTEAFF
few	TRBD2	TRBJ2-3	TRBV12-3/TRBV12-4	TGTGCCAGCCTCTCTAGCGGGGCCACAGATACGCAGTATTTT	CASLSSGATDTQYF
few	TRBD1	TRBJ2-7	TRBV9	TGTGCCAGCAGCGTTGAGGGACAGGCCTTAACCTACGAGCAGTACTTC	CASSVEGQALTYEQYF
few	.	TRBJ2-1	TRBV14	TGTGCCAGCAGCCGACAGTTGGGCCCCTACAATGAGCAGTTCTTC	CASSRQLGPYNEQFF
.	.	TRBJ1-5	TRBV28	TGTGCCACCGGGGGGGGCCTTGGCAATCAGCCCCAGCATTTT	CATGGGLGNQPQHF
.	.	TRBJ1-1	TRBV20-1	TGCAGTGCTACCCTCCCACAGCTCGGGGCTGGGACTGAAGCTTTCTTT	CSATLPQLGAGTEAFF
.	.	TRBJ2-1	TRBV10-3	TGTGCCATCAGTGAGGGAGGAAATGAGCAGTTCTTC	CAISEGGNEQFF
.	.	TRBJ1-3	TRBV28	TGTGCCAGCAGGGGCGGGGGAAACACCATATATTTT	CASRGGGNTIYF
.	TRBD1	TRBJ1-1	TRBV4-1	TGCGCCAGCAGCCAAGGGCCGGGACAGGGGGGGACTGAAGCTTTCTTT	CASSQGPGQGGTEAFF
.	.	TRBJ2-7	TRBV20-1	TGCAGTGCTAGTGAGCGTCTCAACGAGCAGTACTTC	CSASERLNEQYF
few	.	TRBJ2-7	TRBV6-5	TGTGCCAGCAGCAACGCCAGGGCCCTCGAGCAGTACTTC	CASSNARALEQYF
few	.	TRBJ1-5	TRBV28	TGTGCCAGCAGTTTAACACCGATGACCCAGCATTTT	CASSLTPMTQHF
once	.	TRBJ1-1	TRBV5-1	TGCGCCAGCAGCTTGGTCGACAGAATGAACACTGAAGCTTTCTTT	CASSLVDRMNTEAFF
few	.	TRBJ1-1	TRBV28	TGTGCCAGCAGTTTATGGGGGGAGCCGAACACTGAAGCTTTCTTT	CASSLWGEPNTEAFF
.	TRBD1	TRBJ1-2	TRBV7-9	TGTGCCAGCAGCTTATGGGGACAGGGGATACAGGGCTACACCTTC	CASSLWGQGIQGYTF
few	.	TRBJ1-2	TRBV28	TGTGCCAGCGTCCCTCATAGGGCATATGGCTACACCTTC	CASVPHRAYGYTF
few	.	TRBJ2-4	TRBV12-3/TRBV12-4	TGTGCCAGCGCGTTTGGACGTAACATTCAGTACTTC	CASAFGRNIQYF